The present TCR beta chain was sequenced within a study of PD-1 blockade in mismatch repair-deficient tumors (TCRdb year 2017). Notes on the research overall: Between September 2013 and late 2016, the trial enrolled 75 to 95 consecutive patients with about eleven types of mismatch repair-deficient cancer, all of whom had received prior treatment and were progressing. Deep sequencing of TCR CDR3 regions was used to track tumor-associated T cell clones in peripheral blood of patients responding to PD-1 blockade.

As to this clone: Its target antigen remains unknown. The input lacks base qualities; no much larger clone sits a single base away.

Inclusive of the bounding cysteine and phenylalanine, the CDR3 is 15 residues long. Only the CDR3 region is kept as DNA, spanning 45 bases read in frame from base 1. V is reduced by 6 bases and J by 2 bases, leaving a spacing of 16 bases between them. Reading the germline V gene gives CDR1 ENHRY and CDR2 SYGVKD. The library relied on the immunoSEQ multiplex PCR assay. TCRdb stores this immuneACCESS table with in-frame sequences only. Part of the clones is absent; in the studies checked, under half of the shortfall reflects unresolved V genes, and no reason is known for the rest. This sample is represented by 90,000 to 130,000 clones; approximately 80% of them were singletons. Approximately 4.7% of the sample is held by the ten biggest clonotypes. The investigation overall reported the following: After pembrolizumab, tumor-resident clones, which were often undetectable in blood before treatment, expanded rapidly and then contracted, generally ahead of radiologic responses.

Mismatch repair deficiency was established in every enrolled patient by polymerase chain reaction or immunohistochemistry. TCR sequencing was performed for a few patients who responded to pembrolizumab therapy. The phase II trial prospectively tested pembrolizumab PD-1 blockade in advanced mismatch repair-deficient cancers regardless of tissue of origin. Peripheral blood T cell samples were gathered serially, both before PD-1 blockade started and at multiple time points afterward. Blood sampling time points were reported as weeks after the first dose of pembrolizumab. The chain employs TRBV10-3 and TRBJ1-1; a tentative D call is TRBD1 (6 bases match). This TCR came from an adult with mismatch repair-deficient cancer. Sequences were derived from peripheral blood, sampled around 60 weeks after starting pembrolizumab. The bases are TGTGCCATCAGCATGAAACAGGGCTTAAACACTGAAGCTTTCTTT. Translated, this gives CAISMKQGLNTEAFF.